Listed below are T cell receptor beta chains from one sample, sequenced in a study of spatial heterogeneity in lung cancer. From the 5' RACE reads, TCRdb called clonotypes with MiXCR, one entry per CDR3 protein. The sample comprises over 50,000 distinct CDR3 sequences, roughly 6.4% of which are singletons, and under 15% rests with the top ten. Material: PBMCs, obtained at surgery. Receptors originate from a female donor with early-stage non-small cell lung cancer. CDR3s include the opening cysteine and the closing phenylalanine or tryptophan. D genes are given only for firm matches. Expanded clones are given a class, and other clones once, few, many or no size at all.

D,J,size,V,DNA,CDR3
-,TRBJ2-5,few,TRBV24-1,TGTGCCACGAGTCACGGGGCCAAAGAGACCCAGTACTTC,CATSHGAKETQYF
-,TRBJ2-2,many,TRBV7-3,TGTGCCAGCAGCCAGGGCACCGGGGAGCTGTTTTTT,CASSQGTGELFF
-,TRBJ2-7,-,TRBV6-6,TGTGCCAGCAGTCACTCGTCTCGGAATGGAGAGGAGCAGTACTTC,CASSHSSRNGEEQYF
TRBD1,TRBJ2-4,many,TRBV28,TGTGCCAGCAGCCAGGGACAGGGGGCCCAAAACATTCAGTACTTC,CASSQGQGAQNIQYF
TRBD1,TRBJ2-1,many,TRBV7-3,TGTGCCACGTTAGGGGGCGAACTCCAAAATGAGCAGTTCTTC,CATLGGELQNEQFF
-,TRBJ1-2,many,TRBV29-1,TGCAGCGTTGAAGCTCAGTACTATGGCTACACCTTC,CSVEAQYYGYTF
TRBD2,TRBJ2-5,many,TRBV11-2,TGTGCCAGCAGCTTAGCACTAGCGGGAATCGAGACCCAGTACTTC,CASSLALAGIETQYF
-,TRBJ2-1,many,TRBV7-9,TGTGCCAGCAGCTTAGACCTAGCGTCCGGTATCGATGAGCAGTTCTTC,CASSLDLASGIDEQFF
-,TRBJ2-7,many,TRBV6-5,TGTGCCAGCAGTTACGCATACGAGCAGTACTTC,CASSYAYEQYF
-,TRBJ2-3,few,TRBV5-1,TGCGCCAGCAGCTCGGACAGACCCACAGATACGCAGTATTTT,CASSSDRPTDTQYF
TRBD1,TRBJ1-5,many,TRBV12-3/TRBV12-4,TGTGCCAGCAGATCCTCTGGGACAGGAAATCAGCCCCAGCATTTT,CASRSSGTGNQPQHF
-,TRBJ1-1,many,TRBV18,TGTGCCAGCTCATCCTACACGGCACAACTGGCTGAAGCTTTCTTT,CASSSYTAQLAEAFF
-,TRBJ1-5,many,TRBV12-3/TRBV12-4,TGTGCCAGCAGTTGGTCAGCCGATCAGCCCCAGCATTTT,CASSWSADQPQHF
-,TRBJ1-1,many,TRBV5-1,TGCGCCAGCAGCTTTTCCAGAGATCTGAACACTGAAGCTTTCTTT,CASSFSRDLNTEAFF
TRBD2,TRBJ2-4,many,TRBV7-3,TGTGCCAGCAGCCCCGGACTAGCGGGGGGCTTGGCCAAAAACATTCAGTACTTC,CASSPGLAGGLAKNIQYF
-,TRBJ1-5,-,TRBV20-1,TGCAGTGCTAGTTCCGGGGCGAGCAATCAGCCCCAGCATTTT,CSASSGASNQPQHF
-,TRBJ2-1,many,TRBV9,TGTGCCAGCGGGAAGGAGTACAATGAGCAGTTCTTC,CASGKEYNEQFF
-,TRBJ1-1,many,TRBV5-6,TGTGCCAGCAGCTTGGTGGCACGAGGGGGGAAGAACACTGAAGCTTTCTTT,CASSLVARGGKNTEAFF
TRBD1,TRBJ2-7,many,TRBV6-6,TGTGCCAGCAGTTACTCCCCCGGGACAGGTAACTACGAGCAGTACTTC,CASSYSPGTGNYEQYF
-,TRBJ1-4,-,TRBV5-1,TGCGCCAGCAGCTTCCAGGATAATGAAAAACTGTTTTTT,CASSFQDNEKLFF
-,TRBJ1-2,-,TRBV20-1,TGCAGTGTCCCACCGAACTATGGCTACACCTTC,CSVPPNYGYTF
TRBD1,TRBJ2-5,-,TRBV11-2,TGTGCCAGCAGCTCCGGACAGGGGAGAGAGACCCAGTACTTC,CASSSGQGRETQYF
TRBD2,TRBJ2-1,many,TRBV10-3,TGTGCCATCAGTGAGGGACTAGACTACAATGAGCAGTTCTTC,CAISEGLDYNEQFF
-,TRBJ1-3,many,TRBV7-8,TGTGCCAGCAGCCTCTTTGAGACGGATTCTGGAAACACCATATATTTT,CASSLFETDSGNTIYF
-,TRBJ1-3,-,TRBV7-9,TGTGCTTCTTGGGGCAGAAACACCATATATTTT,CASWGRNTIYF
-,TRBJ1-5,many,TRBV2,TGTGCCAGCAGAGGGGGGAACCAGCCCCAGCATTTT,CASRGGNQPQHF
TRBD1,TRBJ2-4,-,TRBV20-1,TGCAGTGCTACGGCCCTTACAGGGGGCAGGAACATTCAGTACTTC,CSATALTGGRNIQYF
-,TRBJ1-1,many,TRBV12-3/TRBV12-4,TGTGCCAGCAGTTTAGAGGTGGTTAAGGGCACTGAAGCTTTCTTT,CASSLEVVKGTEAFF
TRBD1,TRBJ2-7,many,TRBV11-2,TGTGCCAGCAGCCTCCCGGGACAGTACGAGCAGTACTTC,CASSLPGQYEQYF
TRBD2,TRBJ2-2,many,TRBV28,TGTGCCAGCAAAACCCCTAGCGGGAGCCCCGGGGAGCTGTTTTTT,CASKTPSGSPGELFF
-,TRBJ1-3,many,TRBV28,TGTGCCAGCAGTTGGGGCGGTGGAAACACCATATATTTT,CASSWGGGNTIYF
-,TRBJ2-7,many,TRBV12-3/TRBV12-4,TGTGCCAGCAGTTTAGTGGGCCGAGGACCCTACGAGCAGTACTTC,CASSLVGRGPYEQYF
-,TRBJ1-1,once,TRBV29-1,TGCAGCGTGATGGGGGACATGAACACTGAAGCTTTCTTT,CSVMGDMNTEAFF
TRBD2,TRBJ2-3,-,TRBV20-1,TGCAGTGCTAGGGCGGGACTAGCGACAGATACGCAGTATTTT,CSARAGLATDTQYF
TRBD1,TRBJ1-1,many,TRBV5-1,TGCGCCAGCAGCCGAACGGGACAGCCGGTTCGTGAAGCTTTCTTT,CASSRTGQPVREAFF
-,TRBJ1-1,many,TRBV7-3,TGTGCCAGCCGCCCCGAGCCGAACACTGAAGCTTTCTTT,CASRPEPNTEAFF
-,TRBJ2-2,few,TRBV18,TGTGCCAGCTCCCCAGATAGGACCAACACCGGGGAGCTGTTTTTT,CASSPDRTNTGELFF
TRBD1,TRBJ2-1,many,TRBV5-6,TGTGCCAGCAGCCTCTCCGGGACAGGGGGCCGGAATGAGCAGTTCTTC,CASSLSGTGGRNEQFF
TRBD1,TRBJ2-1,few,TRBV5-1,TGCGCCAGCAGCTTGGGGACAGGGAGGAATGAGCAGTTCTTC,CASSLGTGRNEQFF
TRBD1,TRBJ1-2,many,TRBV6-5,TGTGCCAGCAGACCCGGGACAGGGTTCTCTTATGGCTACACCTTC,CASRPGTGFSYGYTF
-,TRBJ1-5,-,TRBV29-1,TGCAGCGCGAGCGAGGGAGGGAGCAATCAGCCCCAGCATTTT,CSASEGGSNQPQHF